This T cell receptor beta chain came from a study of shared T cell receptors in the human thymus. Germline assignment: CDR1 SGHRS and CDR2 YFSETQ. The trim removed 3 bases at V and 4 bases at J, leaving 4 bases unmatched. CDR3 size: 15 residues. TCRdb's table, derived via immunoSEQ multiplex PCR, lists solely in-frame clones and lacks some. This sample carries hundreds of thousands of clones, approximately 80% of them seen once, and the ten largest clones take roughly 0.013%. These data are also associated with another study on human thymus T cells. That report adds: The sample donors, healthy Finnish infants, were having corrective surgery for congenital heart defects. Resections from corrective heart surgery provided thymus tissue. V and J gene usage appeared biased in thymic and blood repertoires.

This receptor was taken from a boy younger than two with a congenital heart defect. The chain joins TRBV5-1 to TRBJ2-1; 10 bases agree with TRBD2. The source material was thymocytes. As DNA, the CDR3 is TGCGCCAGCAGCTCGACTAGCGGGCCTTACAATGAGCAGTTCTTC. It yields the protein CASSSTSGPYNEQFF.